This entry lists 5 T cell receptor beta chains sequenced from one sample in a study of blood T cell repertoires in COVID-19. TCRdb's copy holds only in-frame clones and misses some; the assay was immunoSEQ multiplex PCR. The table shows more than 250,000 clones, with approximately 87% occurring only once. The sample consisted of PBMCs or T cells enriched from blood (not recorded which). The receptors stem from a woman aged 25-40 years who had recovered from COVID-19.

The chain uses TRBV7-9 and TRBJ1-1; D is perhaps TRBD1 (5 bases). Per germline, CDR1 SEHNR and CDR2 FQNEAQ (reference sequence). Between the trimmed V and J ends, which lost 5 bases and 1 base, there was a span of 14 bases. This CDR3 region has 15 residues. This chain's CDR3 is CASSAQGVENTEAFF. In DNA, the CDR3 is TGTGCCAGCAGCGCCCAGGGTGTGGAGAACACTGAAGCTTTCTTT. The full variable domain, its missing parts supplied by reference TRBV7-9 and TRBJ1-1, is DTGVSQNPRHKITKRGQNVTFRCDPISEHNRLYWYRQTLGQGPEFLTYFQNEAQLEKSRLLSDRFSAERPKGSFSTLEIQRTEQGDSAMYLCASSAQGVENTEAFFGQGTRLTVV.

This rearrangement joins TRBV19 to TRBJ1-5; D is uncertain. The CDR3 contains 16 residues. Germline V gives CDR1 LNHDA, CDR2 SQIVND (reference sequence). The germline V and J ends were trimmed by 2 bases and 0 bases, with 11 bases remaining between them. CDR3 DNA sequence: TGTGCCAGTAGTATATTGGCCGTTTATAGCAATCAGCCCCAGCATTTT. It codes for CASSILAVYSNQPQHF.

This clone has a single count. This rearrangement joins TRBV7-6 to TRBJ1-5, with TRBD1 matching over 7 bases. Trimming cost V 5 bases and J 5 bases; bases outside gene matches: 9. CDR3 length: 15 residues. Germline V gives CDR1 SGHVS, CDR2 FNYEAQ. The CDR3, as DNA: TGTGCCAGCAGCCAACGCGACAGGGCGGATCAGCCCCAGCATTTT. This encodes CASSQRDRADQPQHF. Full variable domain (outside the CDR3, taken from reference TRBV7-6 and TRBJ1-5): GAGVSQSPRYKVTKRGQDVALRCDPISGHVSLYWYRQALGQGPEFLTYFNYEAQQDKSGLPNDRFSAERPEGSISTLTIQRTEQRDSAMYRCASSQRDRADQPQHFGDGTRLSIL.

The chain is built from TRBV5-6 and TRBJ2-7; 11 nucleotides align to TRBD1. Germline V CDR1 and CDR2: SGHDT, YYEEEE. Trimming removed 3 bases from V and 3 bases from J; junction bases left unmatched: 8. CDR3 length equals 16 residues. CDR3 sequence reads: CASSSNGQGAHYEQYF. In DNA form, the CDR3 reads TGTGCCAGCAGCTCGAATGGACAGGGGGCTCACTACGAGCAGTACTTC.

J is TRBJ2-3 and V is TRBV3-1 (or the pseudogene TRBV3-2); D uncertain. This CDR3 is built from 14 residues. The germline CDR1 and CDR2 sequences are LGHDT and YNNKEL (reference sequence). Trimming pared 2 bases from V and 0 bases from J, leaving 6 bases between. CDR3 DNA sequence: TGTGCCAGCAGCCAACCTAAGAGCACAGATACGCAGTATTTT. Amino acids: CASSQPKSTDTQYF.